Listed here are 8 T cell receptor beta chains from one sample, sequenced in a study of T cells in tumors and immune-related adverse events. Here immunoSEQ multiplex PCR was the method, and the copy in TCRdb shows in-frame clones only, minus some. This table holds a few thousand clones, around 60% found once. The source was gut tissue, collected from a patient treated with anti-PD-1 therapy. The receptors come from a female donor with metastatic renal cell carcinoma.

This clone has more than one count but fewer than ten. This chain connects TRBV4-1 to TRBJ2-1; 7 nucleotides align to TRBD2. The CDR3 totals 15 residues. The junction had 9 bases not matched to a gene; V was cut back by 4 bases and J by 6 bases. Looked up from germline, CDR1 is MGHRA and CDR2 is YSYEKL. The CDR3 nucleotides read TGCGCCAGCAGCCTTCCAGGAGCGGGAATCAATGAGCAGTTCTTC. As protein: CASSLPGAGINEQFF.

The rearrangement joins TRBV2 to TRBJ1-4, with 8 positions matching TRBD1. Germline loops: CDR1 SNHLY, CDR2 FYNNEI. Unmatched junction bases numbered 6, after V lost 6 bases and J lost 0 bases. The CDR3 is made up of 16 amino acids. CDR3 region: CASRHDRGATNEKLFF. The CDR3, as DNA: TGTGCCAGCAGACATGACAGGGGCGCAACTAATGAAAAACTGTTTTTT. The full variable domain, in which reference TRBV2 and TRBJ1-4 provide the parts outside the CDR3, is EPEVTQTPSHQVTQMGQEVILRCVPISNHLYFYWYRQILGQKVEFLVSFYNNEISEKSEIFDDQFSVERPDGSNFTLKIRSTKLEDSAMYFCASRHDRGATNEKLFFGSGTQLSVL.

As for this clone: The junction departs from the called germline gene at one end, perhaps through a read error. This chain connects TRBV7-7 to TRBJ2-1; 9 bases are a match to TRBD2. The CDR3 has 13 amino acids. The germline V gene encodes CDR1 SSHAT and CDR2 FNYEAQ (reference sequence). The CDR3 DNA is TGTGCTAGCAGCTTAGCGGGAGTGAGGGAGCAGTTCTTC. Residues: CASSLAGVREQFF.

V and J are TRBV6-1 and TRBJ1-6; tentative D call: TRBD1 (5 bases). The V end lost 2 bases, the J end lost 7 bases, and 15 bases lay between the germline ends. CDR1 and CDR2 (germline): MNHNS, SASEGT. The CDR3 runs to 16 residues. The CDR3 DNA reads TGTGCCAGCAGTGAATCCCGGAGAGGGACCAATTCACCCCTCCACTTT. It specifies CASSESRRGTNSPLHF.

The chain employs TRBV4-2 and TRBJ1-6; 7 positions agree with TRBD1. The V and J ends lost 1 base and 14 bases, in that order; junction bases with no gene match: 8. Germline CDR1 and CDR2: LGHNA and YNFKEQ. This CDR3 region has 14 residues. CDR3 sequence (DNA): TGTGCCAGCAGCCAAGGACAGGGTAGTTATTCCCTCCACTTT. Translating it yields CASSQGQGSYSLHF.

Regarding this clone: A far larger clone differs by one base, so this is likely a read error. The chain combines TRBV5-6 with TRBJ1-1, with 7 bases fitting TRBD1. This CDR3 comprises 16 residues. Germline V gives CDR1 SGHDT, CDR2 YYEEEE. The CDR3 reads CASSLAGGQRNTEAFF. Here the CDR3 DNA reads TGTGCCAGCAGCTTAGCGGGGGGACAGAGGAACACTGAAGCTTTCTTC.

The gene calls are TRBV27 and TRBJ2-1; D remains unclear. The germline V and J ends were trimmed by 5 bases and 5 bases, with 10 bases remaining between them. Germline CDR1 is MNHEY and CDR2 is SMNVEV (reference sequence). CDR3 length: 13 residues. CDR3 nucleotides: TGTGCCAGCAGTATAGTAGAAAACAATGAGCAGTTCTTC. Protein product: CASSIVENNEQFF.

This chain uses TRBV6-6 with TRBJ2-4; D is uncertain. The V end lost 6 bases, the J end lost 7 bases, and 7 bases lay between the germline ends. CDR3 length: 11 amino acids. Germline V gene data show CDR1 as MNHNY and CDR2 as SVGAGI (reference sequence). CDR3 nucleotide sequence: TGTGCCAGCAGCTCTCTGAACATTCAGTACTTC. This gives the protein CASSSLNIQYF.